One sample yielded the 32 T cell receptor beta chains listed below, sequenced in a study of cytomegalovirus exposure and HLA in healthy donors (dated by TCRdb to about 2017). Receptor libraries were prepared by the immunoSEQ multiplex PCR assay. The table comes from immuneACCESS by way of TCRdb, which keeps in-frame sequences with V and J called. Part of the clones is missing from these tables; in studies checked, under half for an unresolved V gene and the rest for unknown reasons. This sample comprises some 260,000 clones, roughly 88% of them detected only once. Under 4% of the sample lies in the top ten. Sample: PBMCs. Receptors were obtained from a woman aged 25 to 39 in good health and CMV-seronegative.

The CDR3 DNA reads as TGTGCCAGCAGACCAGGACCTTCCTACGAGCAGTACTTC. Translating gives CASRPGPSYEQYF. The rearrangement uses TRBV7-9 and TRBJ2-7; D is unclear. The CDR3 loop spans 13 amino acids. Trimming took 6 bases from V and 1 from J, leaving 10 bases between them. Germline V gene lookup returns CDR1 SEHNR and CDR2 FQNEAQ (reference sequence).

J is TRBJ2-5 and V is TRBV27, with 7 bases lining up with TRBD2. The trim removed 2 bases at V and 5 bases at J, leaving 17 bases unmatched. Germline CDR1 MNHEY, CDR2 SMNVEV (reference sequence). The CDR3 length is 18 residues. The CDR3 nucleotides read TGTGCCAGCAGTTTACTGCCCCTTCTGGGTGGGGGGGATGAGACCCAGTACTTC. Amino acids: CASSLLPLLGGGDETQYF.

The rearrangement links TRBV7-9 to TRBJ2-1, with a tentative D call TRBD1 (6 bases). The length of the CDR3 is 13 residues. Looked up from germline, CDR1 is SEHNR and CDR2 is FQNEAQ (reference sequence). V shed 7 bases and J shed 4 bases, with 11 bases lying between them. CDR3 bases: TGTGCCAGCATAACACAGGGATACAATGAGCAGTTCTTC. Its protein product is CASITQGYNEQFF. The full variable domain, its missing parts supplied by reference TRBV7-9 and TRBJ2-1, is DTGVSQNPRHKITKRGQNVTFRCDPISEHNRLYWYRQTLGQGPEFLTYFQNEAQLEKSRLLSDRFSAERPKGSFSTLEIQRTEQGDSAMYLCASITQGYNEQFFGPGTRLTVL.

The chain is built from TRBV29-1 and TRBJ2-3; D ambiguous. V was cut by 6 bases and J by 5 bases, with 9 bases left in between. Germline V CDR1 and CDR2: SQVTM, ANQGSEA. The CDR3 totals 11 residues. The CDR3 bases are TGCAGCGTGTCTCGTGGAGATACGCAGTATTTT. This gives the protein CSVSRGDTQYF.

The V call is TRBV28, the J call TRBJ1-2; D unresolved. This CDR3 has 12 amino acids. The germline CDR1 and CDR2 sequences are MDHEN and SYDVKM. Trimming removed 7 bases at V and 6 bases at J, with 12 bases between. The CDR3 loop is CASNPGRNGYTF. The CDR3 DNA reads TGTGCCAGCAATCCCGGAAGAAATGGCTACACCTTC.

This chain connects TRBV15 to TRBJ1-3; the match to TRBD1 covers 7 bases. The V and J ends lost 2 bases and 0 bases, in that order; junction bases with no gene match: 7. The CDR3 extends over 17 amino acids. Germline values: CDR1 LNHNV, CDR2 YYDKDF (reference sequence). CDR3 protein: CATSRTRDSDSGNTIYF. The DNA of the CDR3 is TGTGCCACCAGCAGAACCCGGGACAGCGACTCTGGAAACACCATATATTTT. Complete variable domain (other parts from reference TRBV15 and TRBJ1-3): DAMVIQNPRYQVTQFGKPVTLSCSQTLNHNVMYWYQQKSSQAPKLLFHYYDKDFNNEADTPDNFQSRRPNTSFCFLDIRSPGLGDTAMYLCATSRTRDSDSGNTIYFGEGSWLTVV.

In this sample, this clone turned up once. V and J are TRBV7-8 and TRBJ1-5, with 9 bases lining up with TRBD1. The CDR3 spans 17 residues. CDR1 SGHVS and CDR2 FQNEAQ come from the germline V gene. Trimming at V came to 0 bases and at J to 6 bases, leaving 9 bases not matched to a gene. The CDR3 DNA is TGTGCCAGCAGCTTAGCGGGGTTCACAGGGGGCCCTCAGCCCCAGCATTTT. Its protein product is CASSLAGFTGGPQPQHF.

The chain carries TRBV4-3 and TRBJ2-2, with 7 bases identical to TRBD2. Germline V gene lookup returns CDR1 LGHNA and CDR2 YSLEER. The CDR3 runs 15 residues. V lost 0 bases to trimming and J lost 7 bases; unmatched junction nucleotides: 5. The CDR3 reads CASSQEEGGVGELFF. The CDR3 nucleotides are TGCGCCAGCAGCCAAGAAGAGGGAGGGGTCGGGGAGCTGTTTTTT.

V usage is TRBV5-1 and J usage is TRBJ2-2, with a possible D match to TRBD1 (6 bases). The germline V gene has CDR1 SGHRS and CDR2 YFSETQ. The CDR3 loop spans 15 amino acids. Trimming took off 4 bases at V and 2 bases at J, with 12 bases between the two ends. The CDR3 DNA sequence: TGCGCCAGCAGCAGAGACAGGAGAAACACCGGGGAGCTGTTTTTT. This sequence encodes CASSRDRRNTGELFF.

This clone was counted a few times. CDR3 coding DNA: TGTGCCAGCAGCTTATCATCACGGGAGACCCAGTACTTC. This encodes CASSLSSRETQYF. The chain combines TRBV11-3 with TRBJ2-5; D not resolved. The CDR3 runs 13 residues. In germline, CDR1 is SGHNT, CDR2 YENEEA. Trimming cost V 2 bases and J 5 bases, with 9 bases left between them. The full variable domain, with the rest looked up from reference TRBV11-3 and TRBJ2-5, is EAGVVQSPRYKIIEKKQPVAFWCNPISGHNTLYWYLQNLGQGPELLIRYENEEAVDDSQLPKDRFSAERLKGVDSTLKIQPAELGDSAVYLCASSLSSRETQYFGPGTRLLVL.

The chain's CDR3 is CASTGGLTYNEQFF. CDR3 DNA: TGTGCCAGCACCGGGGGACTAACCTACAATGAGCAGTTCTTC. V is TRBV27 and J is TRBJ2-1; 7 nucleotides match TRBD2. The trim removed 7 bases at V and 2 bases at J, leaving 5 bases unmatched. Germline CDR1 is MNHEY and CDR2 is SMNVEV (reference sequence). The CDR3 loop spans 14 amino acids.

The chain uses TRBV11-2 and TRBJ2-7; D possibly corresponds to TRBD1 (6 bases). V gave up 4 bases and J gave up 0 bases, with 10 bases separating them. Per the germline V gene, CDR1 is SGHAT and CDR2 is FQNNGV. This CDR3 spans 14 amino acids. The CDR3 reads CASSSGHLSYEQYF. The DNA for the CDR3 is TGTGCCAGCAGCTCGGGACACCTCTCCTACGAGCAGTACTTC. Based on the CDR3 plus reference TRBV11-2 and TRBJ2-7, the full variable domain is EAGVAQSPRYKIIEKRQSVAFWCNPISGHATLYWYQQILGQGPKLLIQFQNNGVVDDSQLPKDRFSAERLKGVDSTLKIQPAKLEDSAVYLCASSSGHLSYEQYFGPGTRLTVT.

This clone was detected only a few times. This chain joins TRBV5-7 and TRBJ2-7, with 11 positions matching TRBD1. TRBV5-7 falls under the ORF class, with uncertain function. The V segment lost 8 bases and the J segment 2 bases; nucleotides outside the gene matches: 0. This CDR3 has 12 amino acids. Here the CDR3 reads CARDRGPYEQYF. CDR3 DNA sequence: TGTGCCAGGGACAGGGGGCCCTACGAGCAGTACTTC.

The chain has TRBV6-1 and TRBJ2-3, with 10 bases identical to TRBD2. There are 16 residues in the CDR3. CDR1 is MNHNS, CDR2 SASEGT, per germline. V was pared by 4 bases and J by 3 bases, with 7 bases of the junction left unmatched. The CDR3 sequence is CASSGRTSGKTDTQYF. For the CDR3, the DNA is TGTGCCAGCAGTGGTCGAACTAGCGGGAAAACAGATACGCAGTATTTT.

In this sample, this clone turned up once. J is TRBJ1-1 and V is TRBV27; D gene ambiguous. Germline-derived CDR1 and CDR2 are MNHEY and SMNVEV (reference sequence). V was shortened by 4 bases and J by 1 base, with 7 bases between the two germline ends. The CDR3 has 13 amino acids. This CDR3 reads CASSSRQNTEAFF. CDR3 bases: TGTGCCAGCAGTTCCAGACAGAACACTGAAGCTTTCTTT.

About this clone: This sample includes further DNA sequences coding for the same CDR3. The CDR3 DNA is TGTGCCAGCAGCCTCGGACAGGGGACCTACGAGCAGTACTTC. Translated: CASSLGQGTYEQYF. This chain uses TRBV11-2 with TRBJ2-7, with 9 bases lining up with TRBD1. There are 14 residues in the CDR3. V trimming: 5 bases; J trimming: 2 bases; junction bases outside the gene matches: 4. Germline CDR1 and CDR2: SGHAT and FQNNGV.

This chain links TRBV5-6 with TRBJ1-2, with D uncertain. The CDR3 has 14 amino acids. V lost 4 bases, J lost 6 bases, and 16 bases lay in between. Germline V gene sequence: CDR1 SGHDT, CDR2 YYEEEE. CDR3 region: CASSDDLGRNGYTF. The CDR3 region has the DNA TGTGCCAGCAGCGACGACCTTGGACGGAATGGCTACACCTTC.

The chain combines TRBV11-3 with TRBJ2-6; no clear D. Germline values: CDR1 SGHNT, CDR2 YENEEA. The CDR3 sequence is 16 residues long. The V gene lost 1 base and the J gene lost 4 bases, with 11 bases spanning the gap. CDR3 in DNA: TGTGCCAGCAGCTTAGTGGGTTCTTGGGGGGCCAACGTCCTGACTTTC. Translating gives CASSLVGSWGANVLTF.

The chain joins TRBV6-1 to TRBJ1-5; D is perhaps TRBD1 (5 bases). The germline V and J ends were trimmed by 8 bases and 6 bases, with 11 bases remaining between them. Per germline, CDR1 MNHNS and CDR2 SASEGT. The CDR3 extends over 12 amino acids. In nucleotides, the CDR3 is TGTGCCAGCCATTGGGGGGGTCAGCCCCAGCATTTT. Translated: CASHWGGQPQHF.

The chain employs TRBV5-1 and TRBJ1-1, with TRBD1 identical over 10 bases. Germline-derived CDR1 and CDR2 are SGHRS and YFSETQ. Losses at the gene ends were 4 bases for V and 1 base for J; bases not matched to a gene: 10. This CDR3 contains 17 residues. CDR3 coding DNA: TGCGCCAGCAGCCCGACAGGGGGCCGGTCCAAGAACACTGAAGCTTTCTTT. It yields the protein CASSPTGGRSKNTEAFF.

In the case of this clone: At the DNA level, this CDR3 is encoded by other sequences in the same sample as well. For the CDR3, the DNA is TGCGCCAGCAGTTGGGGGAACTCCTACAATGAGCAGTTCTTC. This translates into CASSWGNSYNEQFF. This chain uses TRBV5-1 with TRBJ2-1, with D perhaps assigned TRBD1 or TRBD2 (5 bases each). The germline gives CDR1 SGHRS, CDR2 YFSETQ. Between the trimmed V and J ends, which lost 5 bases and 0 bases, there was a span of 9 bases. The CDR3 totals 14 residues.

The chain employs TRBV6-1 and TRBJ2-5, with TRBD1 as a possible D gene (5 bases). The CDR3 has 15 residues. Germline V gene sequence: CDR1 MNHNS, CDR2 SASEGT. The V end lost 3 bases, the J end lost 5 bases, and 16 bases lay between the germline ends. CDR3 coding DNA: TGTGCCAGCAGTGATCCAGGGTTAACTCGGGAGACCCAGTACTTC. Its protein is CASSDPGLTRETQYF.

The chain combines TRBV4-3 with TRBJ1-5, with 7 bases that match TRBD1. The CDR3 is 15 residues long. Germline assignment: CDR1 LGHNA and CDR2 YSLEER. The V segment lost 5 bases and the J segment 1 base; nucleotides outside the gene matches: 5. The CDR3 DNA follows: TGCGCCAGCAGCTCAGACAGGGCGAGCAATCAGCCCCAGCATTTT. It encodes CASSSDRASNQPQHF.

This clone has a single count. The gene calls are TRBV28 and TRBJ2-1; possibly TRBD1 for D (5 bases). The V gene lost 6 bases and the J gene lost 3 bases, with 12 bases spanning the gap. There are 14 residues in the CDR3. In germline, CDR1 is MDHEN, CDR2 SYDVKM. The CDR3 sequence: CASRKTQGYNEQFF. DNA of the CDR3: TGTGCCAGCAGGAAAACCCAGGGCTACAATGAGCAGTTCTTC.

The chain has TRBV14 and TRBJ1-1; D is undetermined. Trimming took off 0 bases at V and 0 bases at J, with 5 bases between the two ends. CDR3 size: 14 residues. Germline CDR1 reads SGHDN; CDR2 reads FVKESK. Here the CDR3 reads CASSQDPLNTEAFF. The DNA for the CDR3 is TGTGCCAGCAGCCAAGATCCTTTGAACACTGAAGCTTTCTTT.

The chain is built from TRBV13 and TRBJ2-1; TRBD2 agrees at 11 bases. The germline V gene has CDR1 PRHDT and CDR2 FYEKMQ (reference sequence). This CDR3 has 18 amino acids. V was pared by 3 bases and J by 1 base, with 8 bases of the junction left unmatched. CDR3 sequence: CASSFFGSGGVSYNEQFF. CDR3 bases: TGTGCCAGCAGCTTCTTTGGTAGCGGGGGGGTTTCCTACAATGAGCAGTTCTTC. Using reference TRBV13 and TRBJ2-1 for the parts outside the CDR3, the full variable domain is AAGVIQSPRHLIKEKRETATLKCYPIPRHDTVYWYQQGPGQDPQFLISFYEKMQSDKGSIPDRFSAQQFSDYHSELNMSSLELGDSALYFCASSFFGSGGVSYNEQFFGPGTRLTVL.

The table lists this clone with a count of one. This chain uses TRBV28 with TRBJ2-7, with 7 bases matching TRBD1. The CDR3 runs to 14 residues. Unmatched junction bases numbered 12, after V lost 6 bases and J lost 7 bases. CDR1 is MDHEN, CDR2 SYDVKM, per germline. The CDR3 region has the DNA TGTGCCAGCAGCTCCAGACAGGGCCTCAAAGAGCAGTACTTC. It specifies CASSSRQGLKEQYF.

This CDR3 reads CASSLYKPALVGEQYF. In DNA form, the CDR3 reads TGTGCCAGCAGTTTATACAAGCCAGCCCTTGTTGGCGAGCAGTACTTC. This chain uses TRBV28 with TRBJ2-7, with unresolved D. Germline loops: CDR1 MDHEN, CDR2 SYDVKM. Trimming removed 1 base from V and 6 bases from J, with 19 bases in between. The CDR3 is 16 residues long.

The rearrangement joins TRBV19 to TRBJ2-1, with TRBD2 matching over 8 bases. Germline assignment: CDR1 LNHDA and CDR2 SQIVND (reference sequence). The trim removed 6 bases at V and 9 bases at J, leaving 16 bases unmatched. This CDR3 contains 16 residues. This CDR3 reads CASRPSGTRTTGEQFF. The DNA of the CDR3 is TGTGCCAGTAGGCCCTCCGGGACTAGGACCACTGGTGAGCAGTTCTTC.

V gene TRBV5-1 combines with J gene TRBJ2-2; D uncertain. The CDR3 is 13 amino acids. The germline V and J ends were trimmed by 6 bases and 0 bases, with 6 bases remaining between them. CDR1 SGHRS and CDR2 YFSETQ come from the germline V gene. The CDR3 region is CASTQANTGELFF. CDR3 in DNA: TGCGCCAGCACCCAAGCGAACACCGGGGAGCTGTTTTTT.

Sample share makes this clone large. The chain is built from TRBV7-8 and TRBJ1-2; D gene unclear. Germline assignment: CDR1 SGHVS and CDR2 FQNEAQ. The CDR3 extends over 12 amino acids. Trimming removed 4 bases from V and 6 bases from J, with 9 bases in between. The CDR3: CASSSGRDGYTF. CDR3 sequence (DNA): TGTGCCAGCAGCTCCGGACGAGATGGCTACACCTTC.

This sequence joins TRBV19 and TRBJ1-2; D might be TRBD1 (6 bases). The CDR3 sequence is 14 residues long. V dropped 4 bases and J dropped 3 bases, with 12 bases sitting between them. Germline loops: CDR1 LNHDA, CDR2 SQIVND (reference sequence). The CDR3: CASSKGQHDYGYTF. The CDR3 coding sequence is TGTGCCAGTAGTAAAGGACAGCATGACTATGGCTACACCTTC.